These 8 T cell receptor beta chains came from one sample sequenced in a study of PD-L1 blockade in urothelial cancer listed by TCRdb under 2017. Libraries were made using the immunoSEQ multiplex PCR assay. Here the immuneACCESS table is served through TCRdb, limited to in-frame sequences with V and J called. Missing clones are a known gap in these copies; in checked studies unresolved V genes cover under half, and the rest lacks a known reason. Present in this sample are 100,000 to 150,000 clones, roughly 83% of which were seen just once. The ten biggest clones cover 2.4% of the sample. The time point tag for this specimen amounts to: peripheral blood 6 weeks after treatment start. Source: PBMCs, taken around atezolizumab (anti-PD-L1) treatment. The receptors here all came from a man in his forties or fifties with urothelial cancer.

V and J are TRBV5-1 and TRBJ2-7; D might be TRBD1 (5 bases). The germline V gene has CDR1 SGHRS and CDR2 YFSETQ. This CDR3 spans 16 amino acids. V lost 2 bases, J lost 4 bases, and 19 bases lay in between. This CDR3 reads CASSLFPGQGEYEQYF. CDR3 bases: TGCGCCAGCAGCTTATTTCCCGGGCAGGGCGAATACGAGCAGTACTTC.

The chain recombines TRBV2 with TRBJ1-1, with a tentative D call TRBD1 (6 bases). Trimming took 4 bases from V and 4 from J, leaving 16 bases between them. Germline V gene data show CDR1 as SNHLY and CDR2 as FYNNEI. The CDR3 has 15 residues. The CDR3 nucleotides are TGTGCCAGCAGTGTCTCGGGGGGAGGGGGCACTGAAGCTTTCTTT. Residues: CASSVSGGGGTEAFF. Based on the CDR3 plus reference TRBV2 and TRBJ1-1, the full variable domain is EPEVTQTPSHQVTQMGQEVILRCVPISNHLYFYWYRQILGQKVEFLVSFYNNEISEKSEIFDDQFSVERPDGSNFTLKIRSTKLEDSAMYFCASSVSGGGGTEAFFGQGTRLTVV.

The chain joins TRBV9 to TRBJ2-2; D remains unclear. Per the germline V gene, CDR1 is SGDLS and CDR2 is YYNGEE. Trimming cost V 0 bases and J 1 base, with 7 bases left between them. This CDR3 comprises 15 residues. CDR3 sequence: CASSVGHQNTGELFF. CDR3 coding DNA: TGTGCCAGCAGCGTAGGACACCAGAACACCGGGGAGCTGTTTTTT.

The chain is built from TRBV7-8 and TRBJ2-5; TRBD1 matches 8 bases. CDR3 length: 16 amino acids. The germline V gene has CDR1 SGHVS and CDR2 FQNEAQ. V was pared by 5 bases and J by 3 bases, with 11 bases of the junction left unmatched. The CDR3 DNA sequence: TGTGCCAGCAGCCCCAATCGCCGGGGACAGGAAGAGACCCAGTACTTC. As protein: CASSPNRRGQEETQYF. The entire variable domain, with the rest obtained from reference TRBV7-8 and TRBJ2-5, is as follows: GAGVSQSPRYKVAKRGQDVALRCDPISGHVSLFWYQQALGQGPEFLTYFQNEAQLDKSGLPSDRFFAERPEGSVSTLKIQRTQQEDSAVYLCASSPNRRGQEETQYFGPGTRLLVL.

There are a few counts of this clone. This rearrangement joins TRBV7-6 to TRBJ2-1; 9 nucleotides agree with TRBD2. Germline assignment: CDR1 SGHVS and CDR2 FNYEAQ. V trimming: 2 bases; J trimming: 4 bases; junction bases outside the gene matches: 12. CDR3 length: 18 residues. CDR3 residues: CASSLLAGVLGGYNEQFF. CDR3 bases: TGTGCCAGCAGCTTATTAGCGGGAGTTTTAGGGGGGTACAATGAGCAGTTCTTC.

The J gene is TRBJ2-5, the V gene TRBV4-1, with D perhaps TRBD1 (6 bases). The germline CDR1 and CDR2 sequences are MGHRA and YSYEKL. The V and J ends lost 2 bases and 7 bases respectively, with 17 bases between them. CDR3 length: 15 amino acids. The CDR3 DNA follows: TGCGCCAGCAGCCAAAGAGGAGGCAGGGGATCGACCCAGTACTTC. Its translation: CASSQRGGRGSTQYF.

The chain is built from TRBV7-2 and TRBJ2-1; TRBD2 matches 11 bases. CDR1 is SGHTA, CDR2 FQGNSA, per germline. The CDR3 contains 17 residues. The V and J ends lost 1 base and 2 bases, in that order; junction bases with no gene match: 4. The CDR3 loop is CASSLVLAGGTYNEQFF. DNA for the CDR3: TGTGCCAGCAGCTTAGTCCTAGCGGGAGGTACCTACAATGAGCAGTTCTTC. Full variable domain (outside the CDR3, taken from reference TRBV7-2 and TRBJ2-1): GAGVSQSPSNKVTEKGKDVELRCDPISGHTALYWYRQSLGQGLEFLIYFQGNSAPDKSGLPSDRFSAERTGGSVSTLTIQRTQQEDSAVYLCASSLVLAGGTYNEQFFGPGTRLTVL.

V usage is TRBV9 and J usage is TRBJ2-7; 12 positions agree with TRBD2. Germline CDR1 and CDR2: SGDLS and YYNGEE. Germline trimming cut 1 base from V and 5 bases from J; bases unmatched to any gene: 7. CDR3 length: 16 residues. CDR3 bases: TGTGCCAGCAGCGTATCCCTGACTAGCGGGAGTGACGAGCAGTACTTC. Amino acids: CASSVSLTSGSDEQYF.